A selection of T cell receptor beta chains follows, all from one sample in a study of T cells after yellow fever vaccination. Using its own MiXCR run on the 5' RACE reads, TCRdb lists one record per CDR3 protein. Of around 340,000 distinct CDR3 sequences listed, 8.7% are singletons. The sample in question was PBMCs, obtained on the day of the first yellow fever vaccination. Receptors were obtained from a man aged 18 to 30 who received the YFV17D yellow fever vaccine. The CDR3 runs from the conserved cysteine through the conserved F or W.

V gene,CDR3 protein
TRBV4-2,CASSQEGQFDEQFF
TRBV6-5,CASSYVQALDGYTF
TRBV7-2,CASGNQGNYGYTF
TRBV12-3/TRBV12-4,CASSPWDRGTGETQYF
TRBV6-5,CASSYVGGVTEAFF
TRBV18,CASSPFGGRGTDTQYF
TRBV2,CASTFSGGYEQYF
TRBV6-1,CATKTPTNEKLFF
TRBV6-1,CASRRGASTDTQYF
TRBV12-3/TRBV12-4,CASSERGELFF
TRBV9,CASSVEGVRETQYF
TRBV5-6,CASSLQSTDTQYF
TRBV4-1,CASSQDRQGRNEKLFF
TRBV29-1,CSVERTYNEQFF
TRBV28,CAARGLNTGELFF
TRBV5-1,CASSFLDRGRSTEAFF
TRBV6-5,CASSYSPLGTGGGEQYF
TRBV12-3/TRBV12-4,CASSPRGGANTEAFF
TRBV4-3,CASSQDPDLQGEAFF
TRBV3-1,CASSRIWGISQETQYF
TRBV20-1,CSAREGTVYGYTF
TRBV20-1,CSARRPSGNEQFF
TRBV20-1,CSAPFTGGAYEQYF
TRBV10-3,CAISEVETRGPAYEQYF
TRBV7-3,CASSPDGNTDTQYF
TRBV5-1,CASSPDRGSETQYF
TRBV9,CASSVGGRVTGELFF
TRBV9,CASSVIPGGSTDTQYF
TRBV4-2,CASSQGITGKGYTF
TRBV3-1,CASSRGGRSGNTIYF
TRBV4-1,CASSQDPGARQPQHF
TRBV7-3,CASSFSGALGTDTQYF
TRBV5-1,CASSAEPGQGNTEAFF
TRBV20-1,CSARATIASWGTDTQYF
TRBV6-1,CASSFKQSSYNSPLHF
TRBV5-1,CASSAEGDYGYTF
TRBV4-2,CASSQDLGAGREKLFF
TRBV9,CASSVATLVEGYNEQFF
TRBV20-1,CSARWGGLYGYTF
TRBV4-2,CASSQGGLVRETQYF
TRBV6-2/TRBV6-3,CASRADRAPGVDTQYF
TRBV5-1,CASSLAGTPQETQYF
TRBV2,CASIWGQGNTGELFF